Listed below are T cell receptor beta chains from one sample, sequenced in a study of blood T cell repertoires in COVID-19. Clones were read by immunoSEQ multiplex PCR, and TCRdb kept only the in-frame ones, dropping some. The sample carries some 330,000 clones, around 87% recorded once. The sample consisted of PBMCs or T cells enriched from blood (not recorded which). All receptors derive from a man in his forties or fifties in a cohort exposed to, infected with or recovered from COVID-19 (not recorded which). The CDR3 runs from the conserved cysteine through the conserved F or W.

v_call cdr3_length cdr3_aa
TRBV7-9 14 CASSRGQWNTEAFF
TRBV10-3 14 CAIQVSESNTEAFF
TRBV10-3 15 CAIRGGGTPYNEQFF
TRBV4-1 15 CASSQVSTRSDTQYF
TRBV5-1 12 CASSPGTAEAFF
TRBV18 19 CASSPVLTGTGIRKNIQYF
TRBV5-1 14 CASRGTGGSYEQYF
TRBV10-3 15 CAISPSDASTDTQYF
TRBV18 14 CASSPAPRAGEQFF
TRBV7-8 16 CASSLAGAANTGELFF
TRBV4-1 17 CASSQHGDFPTKNIQYF
TRBV14 14 CASSPIGAGNTIYF
TRBV29-1 20 CSVDPDRATPFHPNTGELFF
TRBV3-1/TRBV3-2 14 CASSQGGQGTGYTF
TRBV19 16 CASSIARTGGSQPQHF
TRBV29-1 16 CSVLLAGAGAYNEQFF
TRBV7-9 11 CASSWESEAFF
TRBV19 14 CASSPWTGATDYTF
TRBV19 15 CASSMGGLGDNEQFF
TRBV14 14 CASSPRQGGYGYTF
TRBV2 18 CASSERRTALYSNQPQHF
TRBV9 15 CASSVGAGGYQPQHF
TRBV6-5 12 CASGGYWETQYF
TRBV6-5 14 CASSQTYSNQPQHF
TRBV4-1 15 CASSQGVGVDTEAFF
TRBV28 15 CASSHRDRAGNTIYF
TRBV7-3 15 CASSLEGGQYNEQFF
TRBV7-9 15 CASSLEGTSSYEQYF
TRBV19 16 CASSMGRPGGANVLTF
TRBV7-6 15 CASSLVSDRDYGYTF
TRBV5-1 15 CASSRTSGVYNEQFF
TRBV30 17 CAWARDRVSSGANVLTF
TRBV27 15 CASSFTGSGNQPQHF
TRBV28 15 CASSDTGGGRETQYF
TRBV5-8 12 CASVRRIGELFF
TRBV30 15 CAWTLLAGEPNEQFF
TRBV6-1 16 CASSEEGVYSNQPQHF
TRBV12-3/TRBV12-4 12 CASSGRGGLQYF